A selection of T cell receptor beta chains follows, all from one sample in a study of CD8+ T cells in alopecia areata. Sequencing used immunoSEQ multiplex PCR; TCRdb keeps in-frame clones, though not all of them. In the table there are about 190,000 clones, 45% to 65% of which are singletons. This sample comprised CD4+ T cells sorted from blood, obtained at week 4, from a patient treated with tofacitinib. These receptors all stem from a human donor with alopecia areata. CDR3s include the opening cysteine and the closing phenylalanine or tryptophan. A D gene is named only where the DNA matches it firmly. Clone size appears in some rows only: once, few, many, or a class for an expanded clone.

-	TRBV28	TRBJ2-2	TRBD1	TGTGCCAGCAGTCGGACAGGGGGCGCATCCGGGGAGCTGTTTTTT	CASSRTGGASGELFF
-	TRBV29-1	TRBJ1-1	-	TGCAGCGTGGACAGTGGGGGGAACACTGAAGCTTTCTTT	CSVDSGGNTEAFF
few	TRBV11-2	TRBJ2-3	TRBD2	TGTGCCAGCAGCTTCCCACAGCGGGAGGGCGGTCGCACAGATACGCAGTATTTT	CASSFPQREGGRTDTQYF
-	TRBV7-2	TRBJ2-7	TRBD1	TGTGCCAGCAGCTTAGACAGGGGTCCCTACGAGCAGTACTTC	CASSLDRGPYEQYF
-	TRBV18	TRBJ2-5	TRBD1	TGTGCCAGCTCACCCGAACAGGGGGGAAAGACCCAGTACTTC	CASSPEQGGKTQYF
once	TRBV6-5	TRBJ2-3	-	TGTGCCACCAAGACGGGACCCACAGATACGCAGTATTTT	CATKTGPTDTQYF
-	TRBV7-2	TRBJ2-2	-	TGTGCCAGCAGCGTACGGGGTTCGGGGACCGGGGAGCTGTTTTTT	CASSVRGSGTGELFF
-	TRBV5-1	TRBJ2-7	-	TGCGCCAGCAGCTTCACAGGCGACCCTGGTGAGCAGTACTTC	CASSFTGDPGEQYF
few	TRBV7-2	TRBJ2-3	TRBD2	TGTGCCAGCAGCTCTAGCGGGAGGGCCGCAGATACGCAGTATTTT	CASSSSGRAADTQYF
few	TRBV29-1	TRBJ2-7	TRBD1	TGCAGCGTTGGACAGGGGGCTTCCTACGAGCAGTACTTC	CSVGQGASYEQYF
-	TRBV5-1	TRBJ2-5	TRBD2	TGCGCCAGCAGCGGAGCGGGAGGGCAAGAGACCCAGTACTTC	CASSGAGGQETQYF
few	TRBV14	TRBJ1-3	-	TGTGCCAGCAGCCAAGTGAGAGGAAACACCATATATTTT	CASSQVRGNTIYF
few	TRBV6-6	TRBJ1-3	TRBD1	TGTGCCAGCAGTTATAAGACAGGGAGCTCTGGAAACACCATATATTTT	CASSYKTGSSGNTIYF
-	TRBV5-1	TRBJ2-2	-	TGCGCCAGCAGCTCCTCGCGGGGCACCGGGGAGCTGTTTTTT	CASSSSRGTGELFF
few	TRBV15	TRBJ1-1	-	TGTGCCACCAGCAGAGATATGTTACAGCGTATGAACACTGAAGCTTTCTTT	CATSRDMLQRMNTEAFF
-	TRBV7-6	TRBJ2-5	TRBD1	TGTGCCAGCAGCCCGACATCCGGGACAGGGGTAGAGACCCAGTACTTC	CASSPTSGTGVETQYF
-	TRBV9	TRBJ2-7	-	TGTGCCAGCAGCGTAGATCCTGGGAACTACGAGCAGTACTTC	CASSVDPGNYEQYF
few	TRBV7-9	TRBJ2-5	TRBD2	TGTGCCAGCAGCTTAGCTAGCGGGAGTCAAGAGACCCAGTACTTC	CASSLASGSQETQYF
-	TRBV29-1	TRBJ2-5	-	TGCAGCGCCGCTAGCGTAAGAGAGACCCAGTACTTC	CSAASVRETQYF
-	TRBV30	TRBJ1-1	-	TGTGCCTGGAGTCGCCAGGGAGTAACTGAAGCTTTCTTT	CAWSRQGVTEAFF
-	TRBV2	TRBJ2-2	-	TGTGCCAGCTGGGGACGGAGGGCGAACACCGGGGAGCTGTTTTTT	CASWGRRANTGELFF
-	TRBV30	TRBJ1-1	-	TGTGCCTGGACCCAGACAGTAATTACTGAAGCTTTCTTT	CAWTQTVITEAFF
-	TRBV18	TRBJ1-2	-	TGTGCCAGCTCACCAAACAGCGCTAACTATGGCTACACCTTC	CASSPNSANYGYTF
-	TRBV30	TRBJ2-6	TRBD2	TGTGCCTGGAGCCGGGAGGGAGTGAACGGGGCCAACGTCCTGACTTTC	CAWSREGVNGANVLTF
-	TRBV5-1	TRBJ1-1	-	TGCGCCAGCAGCGTTTTGGGAGTGAACACTGAAGCTTTCTTT	CASSVLGVNTEAFF
-	TRBV9	TRBJ2-2	-	TGTGCCAGCAGCGTGGCTCCGGGACGGCAGAACACCGGGGAGCTGTTTTTT	CASSVAPGRQNTGELFF
many	TRBV11-2	TRBJ2-3	TRBD2	TGTGCCAGCAGCCTACGGACTAGCGGGAGTGGAGATACGCAGTATTTT	CASSLRTSGSGDTQYF
-	TRBV11-2	TRBJ1-5	-	TGTGCCAGCAGCTCGGGGACGGGTGGTGGCAATCAGCCCCAGCATTTT	CASSSGTGGGNQPQHF
-	TRBV11-2	TRBJ2-6	-	TGTGCCAGCAGCCCCTCTGGGGCCAACGTCCTGACTTTC	CASSPSGANVLTF
-	TRBV4-1	TRBJ2-2	TRBD1	TGCGCCAGCAGCCAAGTATGGCAGGGGGCGACCGGGGAGCTGTTTTTT	CASSQVWQGATGELFF
-	TRBV5-1	TRBJ2-5	TRBD2	TGCGCCAGCAGCTTGGGTGGTAGCGGGAGGGCCGGTGAGACCCAGTACTTC	CASSLGGSGRAGETQYF
-	TRBV7-9	TRBJ2-7	TRBD1	TGTGCCAGCAACCCAACTGGGACAGAAGCCTACGAGCAGTACTTC	CASNPTGTEAYEQYF
-	TRBV2	TRBJ2-3	TRBD2	TGTGCCAGCACCTGGGCTAGCGGAGGAGATACGCAGTATTTT	CASTWASGGDTQYF
few	TRBV5-6	TRBJ2-6	TRBD1	TGTGCCAGCAGCTTATACACAGGGGGCGCTGGGGCCAACGTCCTGACTTTC	CASSLYTGGAGANVLTF
-	TRBV4-3	TRBJ2-3	TRBD2	TGCGCCAGCAGCCAAGACTCGCGGGAGAGCACAGATACGCAGTATTTT	CASSQDSRESTDTQYF
-	TRBV5-1	TRBJ2-7	TRBD2	TGCGCCAGCAGCTTGGCCAGCGGGAGCTCCTACGAGCAGTACTTC	CASSLASGSSYEQYF
-	TRBV18	TRBJ1-1	-	TGTGCCAGCTCAGAAAAGATGAACACTGAAGCTTTCTTT	CASSEKMNTEAFF
few	TRBV14	TRBJ1-5	TRBD1	TGTGCCAGCAGCCCGGGGACAGGGATCGACAATCAGCCCCAGCATTTT	CASSPGTGIDNQPQHF
few	TRBV7-2	TRBJ1-5	-	TGTGCCAGCAGCTCGGACGGGACCTACAATCAGCCCCAGCATTTT	CASSSDGTYNQPQHF
-	TRBV29-1	TRBJ2-1	-	TGCAGCGTTACCCCAGGGAATGAGCAGTTCTTC	CSVTPGNEQFF
-	TRBV5-1	TRBJ2-1	TRBD2	TGCGCCAGCAGCCAGAGACTAGCGGGAGGGAATGAGCAGTTCTTC	CASSQRLAGGNEQFF
once	TRBV5-6	TRBJ2-1	-	TGTGCCAGCAGCTTGGCCAGCGGGAATGAGCAGTTCTTC	CASSLASGNEQFF
-	TRBV9	TRBJ2-2	TRBD1	TGTGCCAGCAGCCTACGGACAGGTTTCGGGGAGCTGTTTTTT	CASSLRTGFGELFF
-	TRBV7-8	TRBJ2-1	-	TGTGCCAGCAGCTTAGCTGGGACTTTCGACTACAATGAGCAGTTCTTC	CASSLAGTFDYNEQFF
-	TRBV7-9	TRBJ1-3	-	TGTGCCAGCAGCCGGGACTCTGGAAACACCATATATTTT	CASSRDSGNTIYF
-	TRBV6-5	TRBJ2-7	-	TGTGCCAGCAGTTTGACAGTGGTGCAGAACTACGAGCAGTACTTC	CASSLTVVQNYEQYF
-	TRBV14	TRBJ2-1	-	TGTGCCAGCAGCCAATATGTCTCGAGTCAGAACTACAATGAGCAGTTCTTC	CASSQYVSSQNYNEQFF
few	TRBV4-3	TRBJ2-2	TRBD1	TGCGCCAGCAGCCAGGGGACAGGGAACACCGGGGAGCTGTTTTTT	CASSQGTGNTGELFF
-	TRBV29-1	TRBJ2-7	-	TGCAGCGTTGTGGGCCTCTACGAGCAGTACTTC	CSVVGLYEQYF
-	TRBV7-3	TRBJ2-3	TRBD1	TGTGCCAGCAGCCCTTGGGGGACAGCGTTGGGGGATACGCAGTATTTT	CASSPWGTALGDTQYF
-	TRBV30	TRBJ1-5	-	TGTGCCTGGAGTGTAACTGAGGGACAGCCCCAGCATTTT	CAWSVTEGQPQHF
-	TRBV2	TRBJ1-2	-	TGTGCCAGCAGCGGCGGGGGGCCCCACGGCTACACCTTC	CASSGGGPHGYTF
-	TRBV5-6	TRBJ2-1	-	TGTGCCAGCAGCTTGGATTCCTACAATGAGCAGTTCTTC	CASSLDSYNEQFF
-	TRBV7-2	TRBJ1-5	-	TGTGCCAGCAGCTCGCAAGGATCGGGCAATCAGCCCCAGCATTTT	CASSSQGSGNQPQHF
-	TRBV10-3	TRBJ2-3	-	TGTGCCATCAGTGAGATGGATCCTAGCACAGATACGCAGTATTTT	CAISEMDPSTDTQYF
-	TRBV29-1	TRBJ2-3	TRBD1	TGCAGCGGCGGACAGGATAGCACAGATACGCAGTATTTT	CSGGQDSTDTQYF
-	TRBV20-1	TRBJ2-4	-	TGCAGTGCTAGCCTGGAAAACATTCAGTACTTC	CSASLENIQYF
-	TRBV10-3	TRBJ2-7	TRBD2	TGTGCCATCAGTGAGAAGGGGGCGGGAGGGCCCTACGAGCAGTACTTC	CAISEKGAGGPYEQYF
few	TRBV29-1	TRBJ2-5	TRBD2	TGCAGCGCTAGACTAGCGGGAGTAGAGACCCAGTACTTC	CSARLAGVETQYF
-	TRBV5-4	TRBJ2-1	TRBD1	TGTGCCAGCAGCTTGGTGGACAGGGGGCCAAATGAGCAGTTCTTC	CASSLVDRGPNEQFF